This TCR beta chain was identified during a study of identical twins. V lost 3 bases to trimming and J lost 4 bases; unmatched junction nucleotides: 9. Germline CDR1 MNHEY, CDR2 SVGEGT. The CDR3 has 17 amino acids. TCRdb ran MiXCR on the 5' RACE reads and lists one entry per CDR3 protein. The sample contains roughly 250,000 distinct CDR3 sequences, over 11% of which appear only once. Regarding the study as a whole: Zero-insertion findings could be partly confounded by invariant cells (MAIT and iNKT cells).

A remark on this clonotype: As yet, its antigen is unknown.

Sequencing input: memory (CD45RO+) T cells sorted from blood. This rearrangement joins TRBV6-2 or TRBV6-3 to TRBJ2-5, with 12 bases fitting TRBD2. The sequence was obtained from a woman aged 18-30 years in good health. The CDR3 loop is CASSYSKTSGRGETQYF. The CDR3 DNA follows: TGTGCCAGCAGTTATTCCAAGACTAGCGGGAGAGGAGAGACCCAGTACTTC.